This passage covers 21 T cell receptor beta chains from one sample sequenced in a study of blood T cell repertoires in COVID-19. Assay: immunoSEQ multiplex PCR; the TCRdb copy retains only in-frame clones and omits some. In the table there are 95,000 to 100,000 clones, 85% to 95% of which are singletons. Sample: peripheral blood. Source of these receptors: a man aged 50 to 59 with active COVID-19.

Only one count was recorded for this clone. The chain uses TRBV3-1 (or the pseudogene TRBV3-2) and TRBJ2-2, with 8 nucleotides matching TRBD2. V lost 4 bases and J lost 4; bases outside the gene matches: 11. CDR1 is LGHDT and CDR2 is YNNKEL in the germline V gene (reference sequence). The CDR3 loop spans 17 amino acids. CDR3 sequence (DNA): TGTGCCAGCAGCCCCCCCTTGAGCGGGAGTGGCACCGGGGAGCTGTTTTTT. This gives the protein CASSPPLSGSGTGELFF.

The CDR3 bases are TGTGCCACCAGTGAAGGGGCGGGGATTCAAGAGACCCAGTACTTC. It translates to CATSEGAGIQETQYF. The chain employs TRBV24-1 and TRBJ2-5; D is possibly TRBD2 (6 bases). The germline V and J ends were trimmed by 4 bases and 2 bases, with 13 bases remaining between them. The CDR3 length is 15 residues. Per the germline V gene, CDR1 is KGHDR and CDR2 is SFDVKD.

V gene TRBV11-2 combines with J gene TRBJ2-7, with 9 bases that match TRBD1. The CDR3 contains 18 residues. The junction had 13 bases not matched to a gene; V was cut back by 2 bases and J by 2 bases. The germline gives CDR1 SGHAT, CDR2 FQNNGV. CDR3 in amino acids: CASSLSGTGRPRAYEQYF. CDR3 coding DNA: TGTGCCAGCAGCTTATCGGGGACAGGGCGCCCCAGGGCCTACGAGCAGTACTTC.

The rearrangement joins TRBV18 to TRBJ1-2, with TRBD1 matching 9 bases. CDR3 length: 15 residues. J gave up 5 bases and V 4 bases, and 8 bases lay outside the gene matches. CDR1 KGHSH and CDR2 LQKENI come from the germline V gene. The DNA for the CDR3 is TGTGCCAGCTCACTGCGACAGGGGGGCCTATATGGCTACACCTTC. It codes for CASSLRQGGLYGYTF. The whole variable domain, remainder taken from reference TRBV18 and TRBJ1-2, is NAGVMQNPRHLVRRRGQEARLRCSPMKGHSHVYWYRQLPEEGLKFMVYLQKENIIDESGMPKERFSAEFPKEGPSILRIQQVVRGDSAAYFCASSLRQGGLYGYTFGSGTRLTVV.

This chain joins TRBV14 and TRBJ1-2; weak D call: TRBD1 (6 bases). The germline V gene encodes CDR1 SGHDN and CDR2 FVKESK. V dropped 4 bases and J dropped 7 bases, with 16 bases sitting between them. The CDR3 has 14 residues. CDR3 sequence: CASSPRDNRLGYTF. The CDR3 region has the DNA TGTGCCAGCAGCCCTCGGGACAACCGACTTGGCTACACCTTC.

The rearrangement links TRBV28 to TRBJ2-7, with a weak D call TRBD1 (6 bases). The CDR3 extends over 15 amino acids. V lost 1 base to trimming and J lost 3 bases, with 13 bases between them. The germline CDR1 and CDR2 sequences are MDHEN and SYDVKM. This CDR3 is CASSLSGDRSYEQYF. The CDR3 DNA sequence: TGTGCCAGCAGTTTATCAGGTGACAGGAGCTACGAGCAGTACTTC.

The gene calls are TRBV7-9 and TRBJ2-1; 8 nucleotides agree with TRBD1. The CDR3 is made up of 14 amino acids. Germline CDR1 SEHNR, CDR2 FQNEAQ (reference sequence). Losses at the gene ends were 1 base for V and 9 bases for J; bases not matched to a gene: 5. This CDR3 is CASSLETGAGEQFF. CDR3 nucleotide sequence: TGTGCCAGCAGCTTAGAGACAGGGGCGGGTGAGCAGTTCTTC.

The chain carries TRBV4-1 and TRBJ2-7; 11 nucleotides match TRBD2. Germline CDR1 reads MGHRA; CDR2 reads YSYEKL. Trimming at V came to 6 bases and at J to 4 bases, leaving 11 bases not matched to a gene. CDR3 length: 16 residues. The CDR3 spells CASRPETSGRWYEQYF. As DNA, the CDR3 is TGCGCCAGCAGACCCGAAACTAGCGGGAGATGGTACGAGCAGTACTTC.

The rearrangement links TRBV28 to TRBJ1-1; D is unresolved. The V gene's germline CDR1 is MDHEN and CDR2 SYDVKM. The CDR3 consists of 12 residues. V lost 5 bases and J lost 10, with 14 bases in between. The CDR3 sequence: CASSTDLVRAFF. DNA of the CDR3: TGTGCCAGCAGTACCGACTTAGTTAGAGCTTTCTTT.

The chain employs TRBV10-3 and TRBJ2-5; 7 bases are shared with TRBD2. The V gene's germline CDR1 is ENHRY and CDR2 SYGVKD. After removal of 8 bases from V and 5 bases from J, the junction contained 14 bases not matched to a gene. This CDR3 spans 15 amino acids. CDR3 amino acids: CAIRKGFSAGETQYF. CDR3 coding DNA: TGTGCCATCCGCAAGGGGTTTTCAGCGGGGGAGACCCAGTACTTC.

The rearrangement links TRBV30 to TRBJ2-3; 9 bases are shared with TRBD2. Germline V CDR1 and CDR2: GTSNPN, SVGIG (reference sequence). CDR3 length: 15 residues. The trim removed 3 bases at V and 1 base at J, leaving 5 bases unmatched. The CDR3: CAWREWTSGTDTQYF. CDR3 in DNA: TGTGCCTGGAGGGAATGGACTAGCGGCACAGATACGCAGTATTTT.

The chain links TRBV5-1 to TRBJ2-7; 7 bases map to TRBD1. CDR1 and CDR2 (germline): SGHRS, YFSETQ. The CDR3 runs to 13 residues. With V trimmed by 0 bases and J by 9 bases, 6 bases remained unmatched. CDR3 nucleotide sequence: TGCGCCAGCAGCTTGGAAGGGGGCAGGGGGCAGTACTTC. It translates to CASSLEGGRGQYF.

The chain combines TRBV7-3 with TRBJ2-1; 10 nucleotides agree with TRBD2. V was clipped by 2 bases and J by 7 bases; unmatched bases: 5. Germline CDR1 is SGHTA and CDR2 is FQGTGA. The CDR3 runs 15 residues. CDR3 in amino acids: CASSLASGSMNEQFF. The CDR3 nucleotides are TGTGCCAGCAGCTTAGCTAGCGGGAGCATGAATGAGCAGTTCTTC.

In this sample, this clone turned up a few times. The rearrangement uses TRBV4-1 and TRBJ2-1; D unclear. This CDR3 is 13 amino acids long. V lost 1 base and J 9 bases, leaving 10 bases between the germline ends. The germline V gene encodes CDR1 MGHRA and CDR2 YSYEKL. DNA of the CDR3: TGCGCCAGCAGCCAAGGAGTGTTAAGTGAGCAGTTCTTC. Its translation: CASSQGVLSEQFF.

The CDR3 loop is CASSFGTGVFGEGGTEAFF. CDR3 DNA: TGCGCCAGCAGCTTCGGGACAGGGGTTTTTGGGGAGGGAGGGACTGAAGCTTTCTTT. The V and J genes are TRBV5-1 and TRBJ1-1, with 10 bases lining up with TRBD1. The germline V gene encodes CDR1 SGHRS and CDR2 YFSETQ. Trimming took 2 bases from V and 5 from J; bases not matched to a gene: 18. This CDR3 has 19 amino acids.

The CDR3 spells CASSEGLAGQIQYF. CDR3 coding DNA: TGTGCCAGCAGTGAAGGACTAGCGGGACAAATACAGTACTTC. V usage is TRBV25-1 and J usage is TRBJ2-7; TRBD2 aligns across 12 bases. V shed 2 bases, J shed 10 bases, and the junction held 6 bases outside the gene matches. This CDR3 contains 14 residues. Germline V gives CDR1 MGHDK, CDR2 SYGVNS.

The chain combines TRBV10-1 with TRBJ2-1, with TRBD1 matching over 7 bases. Per germline, CDR1 WNHNN and CDR2 SYGVQD (reference sequence). The length of the CDR3 is 13 residues. With 8 bases clipped from V and 14 bases from J, the junction kept 15 bases outside the gene matches. As DNA, the CDR3 is TGCGCCAGCCAAAGGGACAGTCGGGGAGCTAAGTTCTTC. This sequence encodes CASQRDSRGAKFF.

The V gene is TRBV27, the J gene TRBJ1-4; D is unclear. Per the germline V gene, CDR1 is MNHEY and CDR2 is SMNVEV (reference sequence). CDR3 length equals 15 residues. The V and J ends lost 3 bases and 0 bases respectively, with 8 bases between them. The CDR3 reads CASSLHTSTNEKLFF. CDR3 nucleotides: TGTGCCAGCAGTTTGCATACATCAACTAATGAAAAACTGTTTTTT.

The rearrangement joins TRBV27 to TRBJ2-1, with TRBD2 matching 7 bases. Germline V gene sequence: CDR1 MNHEY, CDR2 SMNVEV (reference sequence). The CDR3 loop spans 15 amino acids. V lost 5 bases, J lost 2 bases, and 6 bases stayed unmatched. In DNA form, the CDR3 reads TGTGCCAGCAGTCTCCGACTAGCAGCCTACAATGAGCAGTTCTTC. Protein product: CASSLRLAAYNEQFF.

This sequence joins TRBV28 and TRBJ2-1; 7 nucleotides agree with TRBD2. V dropped 3 bases and J dropped 2; count of bases not matched to a gene: 4. The CDR3 spans 15 residues. The germline gives CDR1 MDHEN, CDR2 SYDVKM. For the CDR3, the DNA is TGTGCCAGCAGTTTCCCTAGCGGAGCCTACAATGAGCAGTTCTTC. This encodes CASSFPSGAYNEQFF.

The genes are TRBV6-2 or TRBV6-3 and TRBJ1-1; D possibly corresponds to TRBD1 (5 bases). In germline, CDR1 is MNHEY, CDR2 SVGEGT. The CDR3 is 16 amino acids. Trimming took 1 base from V and 0 from J, leaving 12 bases between them. CDR3 bases: TGTGCCAGCAGTTACTTGCCAGGGATTTTGAACACTGAAGCTTTCTTT. It translates to CASSYLPGILNTEAFF.